What follows describes a single T cell receptor (beta chain). Its specific antigen is unknown. Base qualities are not provided; no much larger clone lies one nucleotide away. Measured from the cysteine to the phenylalanine, the CDR3 is 15 residues long. Solely the CDR3 DNA is kept, with 45 bases framed from the first base. The trim is 4 bases for V and 0 bases for J, with a gap of 12 bases between the germline ends. Looking up the germline V gene (reference sequence) yields CDR1 WNHNN and CDR2 SYGVQD. This record comes from a study of blood T cell repertoires in COVID-19 (TCRdb year 2020). About the study as a whole: Collaborator samples came from the United States, Italy and Spain and covered acute and convalescent phases of COVID-19. The samples were drawn from two sources: the first 160 participants of the ongoing ImmuneRACE study, and over 1,000 subjects contributed by 6 global collaborators. The prospective study material was composed of cDNA or gDNA derived from T cells, B-cell-depleted T cells, or PBMCs. Where available, HLA class I and class II types were taken from metadata supplied by the sample provider and were not determined by assay-based typing. The repertoires were released in a freely available public database intended as a resource for research on the immune response to SARS-CoV-2. Deeply sampled blood TCRbeta repertoires from subjects exposed to, actively infected with, or recovered from COVID-19 were included in the dataset. The sample metadata nearly always contained a de-identified subject ID, COVID-19 status, age in years and sex. Overall results and qualifications from the work: The amount of clinical and demographic metadata varied by source and participant and was provided uncurated.

One collaborating source in Seattle enrolled patients while the patients were actively infected and followed the patients over time throughout the course of disease. The collaborating institutions used their own protocols to collect whole blood in K2EDTA tubes. For TCRbeta analysis, collaborator samples were shipped as frozen whole blood, as isolated PBMCs, or as DNA extracted from either sample type. The immunoSEQ Assay, a bias-controlled multiplex PCR, was used to amplify TCRbeta CDR3 regions from genomic DNA. On the authors' methods: Within the assay, amplification of reference gene primers was used to estimate how many nucleated cells each sample contained. Sequence reads were collapsed and filtered to measure the absolute abundance of every unique TCRbeta CDR3 rearrangement. For each sample, productive Simpson clonality was calculated as the square root of Simpson's diversity index over productive rearrangements. TCRdb re-hosts the immuneACCESS table, in-frame sequences only. Its copies lack some clones; in the studies checked, an unresolved V gene accounts for under half of them, and the cause for the rest is not known. V and J calls and clone size are as listed in that table; D and trimming were resolved from the DNA. This sample lists 150,000 to 200,000 clones; approximately 81% were detected once. The top ten hold roughly 14% of the sample.

Sample: peripheral blood. This sequence was found in a woman in her 70s with COVID-19, enrolled during active disease. The chain joins TRBV10-1 to TRBJ1-1, with the D gene not clear enough to name. The DNA is as follows: TGCGCCAGCAGTGGTGGAAGAGGGATGAACACTGAAGCTTTCTTT. It encodes CASSGGRGMNTEAFF.